This T cell receptor beta chain was retrieved from a study of blood T cell repertoires in COVID-19. Germline CDR1 is SNHLY and CDR2 is FYNNEI. J was trimmed by 1 base and V by 6 bases; bases with no gene match: 6. The CDR3 consists of 16 residues. Repertoires were generated with immunoSEQ multiplex PCR, while TCRdb's copy carries only in-frame clones and drops some. Here the sample spans around 80,000 clones, roughly 80% being singletons. Specimen: peripheral blood. This rearrangement joins TRBV2 to TRBJ2-5; 12 nucleotides agree with TRBD2. This clonotype was sampled from a man of 80 years or more with acute or convalescent COVID-19. CDR3 DNA sequence: TGTGCCAGCAGCATAGGACTAGCGGGACCCCAAGAGACCCAGTACTTC. It translates to CASSIGLAGPQETQYF. The complete variable domain, with remaining parts taken from reference TRBV2 and TRBJ2-5, reads EPEVTQTPSHQVTQMGQEVILRCVPISNHLYFYWYRQILGQKVEFLVSFYNNEISEKSEIFDDQFSVERPDGSNFTLKIRSTKLEDSAMYFCASSIGLAGPQETQYFGPGTRLLVL.